This passage covers 21 T cell receptor beta chains from one sample sequenced in a study of blood T cell repertoires in COVID-19 (dated by TCRdb to between 2020 and 2021). The library relied on the immunoSEQ multiplex PCR assay. The clones in this table, taken by TCRdb from immuneACCESS, are in-frame only. Not every clone is retained; where verified, under half of the shortfall comes from an unresolved V gene, and the cause of the rest is unknown. A total of some 45,000 clones appear in this sample, roughly four fifths of them only once. In total, the top ten clones hold roughly an eighth of the sample. Sequenced input: peripheral blood. Every receptor here comes from a human donor in a cohort sampled during active COVID-19.

To note about this clone: In the same sample, other DNA sequences code for this CDR3. This chain links TRBV5-1 with TRBJ2-7; possible D gene TRBD2, 5 bases. The germline V gene has CDR1 SGHRS and CDR2 YFSETQ. This CDR3 comprises 14 residues. The V gene lost 0 bases and the J gene lost 3 bases, with 10 bases spanning the gap. The CDR3 loop reads CASSLGSRDYEQYF. The CDR3 DNA reads as TGCGCCAGCAGCTTGGGTTCGAGGGACTACGAGCAGTACTTC. The variable domain in full, completed from reference TRBV5-1 and TRBJ2-7, reads KAGVTQTPRYLIKTRGQQVTLSCSPISGHRSVSWYQQTPGQGLQFLFEYFSETQRNKGNFPGRFSGRQFSNSRSEMNVSTLELGDSALYLCASSLGSRDYEQYFGPGTRLTVT.

This chain connects TRBV13 to TRBJ2-7, with TRBD1 matching over 7 bases. The germline gives CDR1 PRHDT, CDR2 FYEKMQ (reference sequence). The V gene end was trimmed by 4 bases and the J gene end by 6 bases; junction bases not matched to a gene: 12. This CDR3 spans 15 amino acids. Here the CDR3 DNA reads TGTGCCAGCAGCTCTTCTTTAGGGGGCGCATCCGAGCAGTACTTC. Residues: CASSSSLGGASEQYF.

The V gene is TRBV5-1, the J gene TRBJ2-5; 14 bases fit TRBD2. The ends lost 1 base at V and 3 bases at J; junction bases unmatched: 11. Germline values: CDR1 SGHRS, CDR2 YFSETQ. This CDR3 is 19 amino acids long. CDR3 sequence: CASSLYYRTSGRYKETQYF. As DNA, the CDR3 is TGCGCCAGCAGCTTGTATTACAGGACTAGCGGGAGGTACAAAGAGACCCAGTACTTC.

As regards this clone: At the DNA level, this CDR3 is encoded by other sequences in the same sample as well. The chain uses TRBV19 and TRBJ2-2; possible D gene TRBD1, 7 bases. CDR3 length: 16 amino acids. Per germline, CDR1 LNHDA and CDR2 SQIVND (reference sequence). The V end was cut by 11 bases, the J end by 4 bases, with 23 bases between. CDR3 amino acids: CASGGRDRILTGELFF. For the CDR3, the DNA is TGTGCCTCCGGGGGCCGGGACAGAATTCTCACCGGGGAGCTGTTTTTT.

The chain recombines TRBV7-9 with TRBJ1-2, with a tentative D call TRBD1 (5 bases). Germline V gene data show CDR1 as SEHNR and CDR2 as FQNEAQ (reference sequence). This CDR3 spans 14 amino acids. The V and J ends lost 1 base and 4 bases respectively, with 10 bases between them. CDR3 sequence: CASSLETATYGYTF. The CDR3 DNA sequence: TGTGCCAGCAGCTTAGAGACAGCTACCTATGGCTACACCTTC.

This chain joins TRBV7-9 and TRBJ2-6; the match to TRBD1 covers 8 bases. Unmatched junction bases numbered 6, after V lost 10 bases and J lost 4 bases. The CDR3 extends over 14 amino acids. Germline V gene sequence: CDR1 SEHNR, CDR2 FQNEAQ (reference sequence). CDR3: CATDRGTGANVLTF. The CDR3 DNA reads as TGTGCCACCGACAGGGGAACGGGGGCCAACGTCCTGACTTTC.

The V gene is TRBV7-8, the J gene TRBJ1-5; D might be TRBD1 (5 bases). Germline V gene sequence: CDR1 SGHVS, CDR2 FQNEAQ. This CDR3 contains 14 residues. The ends were cut back, 0 bases at V and 10 bases at J, with 13 bases in the middle. This chain's CDR3 is CASSLAGGRGPQHF. CDR3 DNA sequence: TGTGCCAGCAGCTTAGCGGGGGGGAGAGGTCCCCAGCATTTT.

This clone was observed a few times. This chain connects TRBV2 to TRBJ2-4; tentative D call: TRBD1 (6 bases). V was cut by 5 bases and J by 3 bases, with 8 bases left in between. Germline lookup yields CDR1 SNHLY and CDR2 FYNNEI. The CDR3 is made up of 13 amino acids. This CDR3 is CASSTGYKNIQYF. The CDR3 DNA reads TGTGCCAGCAGTACAGGGTACAAAAACATTCAGTACTTC.

This clone was observed once. V usage is TRBV7-7 and J usage is TRBJ2-1; 7 positions match TRBD1. Germline V gene data show CDR1 as SSHAT and CDR2 as FNYEAQ (reference sequence). The CDR3 loop spans 15 amino acids. J was trimmed by 7 bases and V by 5 bases; bases with no gene match: 11. CDR3 residues: CASSPGTAGENEQFF. CDR3 in DNA: TGTGCCAGCAGCCCGGGGACAGCTGGTGAGAATGAGCAGTTCTTC.

This clone has only one observation. The chain is built from TRBV28 and TRBJ1-2; 8 bases are shared with TRBD1. CDR1 and CDR2 (germline): MDHEN, SYDVKM. V shed 6 bases and J 5 bases; nucleotides not matched to a gene: 11. The CDR3 extends over 15 amino acids. CDR3: CASSSGQGTMYGYTF. DNA for the CDR3: TGTGCCAGCAGCTCTGGACAGGGAACTATGTATGGCTACACCTTC.

The rearrangement uses TRBV7-9 and TRBJ2-3; TRBD1 matches at 7 bases. Germline V gene lookup returns CDR1 SEHNR and CDR2 FQNEAQ (reference sequence). J was trimmed by 2 bases and V by 7 bases; bases with no gene match: 12. The CDR3 is 16 residues long. The CDR3 spells CASNLLRDSPTDTQYF. In DNA, the CDR3 is TGTGCCAGCAACCTACTGAGGGACAGCCCCACAGATACGCAGTATTTT.

The chain joins TRBV28 to TRBJ2-2, with 8 bases aligning to TRBD1. Trimming cost V 6 bases and J 7 bases; bases outside gene matches: 7. This CDR3 has 14 amino acids. CDR1 and CDR2 from the germline V gene are MDHEN and SYDVKM. The CDR3 bases are TGTGCCAGCAGCTCCCAGGGGGCGAGCGGGGAGCTGTTTTTT. Residues: CASSSQGASGELFF.

The rearrangement links TRBV7-9 to TRBJ2-7, with a tentative D call TRBD1 (6 bases). Germline V gene sequence: CDR1 SEHNR, CDR2 FQNEAQ (reference sequence). Trimming removed 0 bases at V and 6 bases at J, with 9 bases between. CDR3 size: 13 residues. In DNA, the CDR3 is TGTGCCAGCAGCTTAGCACAGGGAGCCGAGCAGTACTTC. Its protein is CASSLAQGAEQYF.

Here the CDR3 reads CASSLSGQGADTQYF. Here the CDR3 DNA reads TGTGCCAGCAGCTTATCGGGACAGGGCGCAGATACGCAGTATTTT. This rearrangement joins TRBV11-3 to TRBJ2-3; 9 nucleotides line up with TRBD1. After removal of 2 bases from V and 4 bases from J, the junction contained 4 bases not matched to a gene. CDR1 and CDR2 (germline): SGHNT, YENEEA. This CDR3 is 15 amino acids long.

The genes are TRBV12-3 or TRBV12-4 and TRBJ1-1; D unclear. Trimming left V 1 base short and J 2 bases short, with 5 bases between. The CDR3 sequence is 13 residues long. This CDR3 reads CASSLGQNTEAFF. The CDR3 DNA reads TGTGCCAGCAGTTTAGGACAAAACACTGAAGCTTTCTTT.

V usage is TRBV7-8 and J usage is TRBJ1-5, with TRBD1 as a possible D gene (5 bases). V was shortened by 1 base and J by 1 base, with 11 bases between the two germline ends. Per the germline V gene, CDR1 is SGHVS and CDR2 is FQNEAQ. The CDR3 runs 16 residues. CDR3 amino acids: CASSLGRAWSNQPQHF. CDR3 sequence (DNA): TGTGCCAGCAGCTTAGGCAGGGCCTGGAGCAATCAGCCCCAGCATTTT.

V and J are TRBV5-1 and TRBJ2-5; D is perhaps TRBD2 (6 bases). V gave up 0 bases and J gave up 2 bases, with 11 bases separating them. The germline CDR1 and CDR2 sequences are SGHRS and YFSETQ. The CDR3 consists of 15 residues. The CDR3 coding sequence is TGCGCCAGCAGCTTGGCAAGGGACTGGCAAGAGACCCAGTACTTC. This gives the protein CASSLARDWQETQYF.

The chain carries TRBV11-3 and TRBJ1-3, with D uncertain. Germline CDR1 is SGHNT and CDR2 is YENEEA. V was shortened by 4 bases and J by 0 bases, with 10 bases between the two germline ends. There are 15 residues in the CDR3. The CDR3 DNA reads TGTGCCAGCAGCTATAAGAGGAACTCTGGAAACACCATATATTTT. Translation: CASSYKRNSGNTIYF.

V usage is TRBV28 and J usage is TRBJ2-5, with D possibly matching TRBD1 (5 bases). The length of the CDR3 is 14 residues. V was trimmed by 7 bases and J by 0 bases, leaving 12 bases between them. Germline V CDR1 and CDR2: MDHEN, SYDVKM. The CDR3 is CASTWGGDQETQYF. CDR3 sequence (DNA): TGTGCCAGCACCTGGGGCGGCGACCAAGAGACCCAGTACTTC.

The chain carries TRBV6-4 and TRBJ2-3; 13 nucleotides match TRBD2. Looked up from germline, CDR1 is MRHNA and CDR2 is SNTAGT. The CDR3 spans 15 residues. Trimming at V came to 5 bases and at J to 5 bases, leaving 4 bases not matched to a gene. This CDR3 reads CASSRLAGGGDTQYF. CDR3 DNA sequence: TGTGCCAGCAGTCGACTAGCGGGAGGAGGAGATACGCAGTATTTT.

The rearrangement links TRBV19 to TRBJ1-1; D is possibly TRBD1 (5 bases). Germline V CDR1 and CDR2: LNHDA, SQIVND (reference sequence). Trimming removed 4 bases at V and 0 bases at J, with 15 bases between. The CDR3 has 16 amino acids. CDR3 protein: CASSNYGGGMNTEAFF. In nucleotides, the CDR3 is TGTGCCAGTAGTAACTACGGGGGGGGTATGAACACTGAAGCTTTCTTT.